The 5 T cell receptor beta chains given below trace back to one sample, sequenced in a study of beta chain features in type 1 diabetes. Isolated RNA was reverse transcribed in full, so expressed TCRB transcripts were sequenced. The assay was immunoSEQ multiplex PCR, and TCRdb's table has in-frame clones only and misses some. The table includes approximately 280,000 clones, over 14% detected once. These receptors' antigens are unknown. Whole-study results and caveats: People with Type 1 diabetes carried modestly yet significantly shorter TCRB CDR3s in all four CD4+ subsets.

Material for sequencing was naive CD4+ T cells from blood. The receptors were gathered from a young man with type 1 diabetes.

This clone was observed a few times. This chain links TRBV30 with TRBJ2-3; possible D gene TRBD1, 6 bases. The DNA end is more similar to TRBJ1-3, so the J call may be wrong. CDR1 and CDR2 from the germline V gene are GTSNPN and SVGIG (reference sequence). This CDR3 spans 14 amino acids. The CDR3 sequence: CAWIGRGAVDTIYF. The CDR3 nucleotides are TGTGCCTGGATAGGGCGGGGGGCGGTAGATACCATATATTTT.

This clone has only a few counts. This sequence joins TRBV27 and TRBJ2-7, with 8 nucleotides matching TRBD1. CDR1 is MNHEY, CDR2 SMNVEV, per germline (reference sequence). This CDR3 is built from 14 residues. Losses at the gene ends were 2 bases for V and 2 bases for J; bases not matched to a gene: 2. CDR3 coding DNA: TGTGCCAGCAGTTTACGGACAGGGCCCTACGAGCAGTACTTC. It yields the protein CASSLRTGPYEQYF.

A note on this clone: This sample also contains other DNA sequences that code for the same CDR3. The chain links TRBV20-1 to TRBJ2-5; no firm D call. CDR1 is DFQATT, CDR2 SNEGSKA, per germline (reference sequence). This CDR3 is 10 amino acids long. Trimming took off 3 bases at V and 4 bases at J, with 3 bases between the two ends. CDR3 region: CSASGETQYF. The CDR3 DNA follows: TGCAGTGCTAGCGGAGAGACCCAGTACTTC.

The CDR3 DNA sequence: TGTGCCAGCAGTTTGCGTGTTGCGGGGGGATACAATGAGCAGTTCTTC. Translation: CASSLRVAGGYNEQFF. V and J are TRBV27 and TRBJ2-1; 8 bases are shared with TRBD2. The germline CDR1 and CDR2 sequences are MNHEY and SMNVEV (reference sequence). The V gene end was trimmed by 3 bases and the J gene end by 4 bases; junction bases not matched to a gene: 8. The CDR3 covers 16 residues.

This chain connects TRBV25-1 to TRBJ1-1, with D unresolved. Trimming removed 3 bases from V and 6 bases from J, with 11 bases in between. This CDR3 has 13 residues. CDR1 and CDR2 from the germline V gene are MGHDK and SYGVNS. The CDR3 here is CASSDSLEAEAFF. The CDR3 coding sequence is TGTGCCAGCAGTGATTCCCTGGAGGCTGAAGCTTTCTTT.